This record concerns one TCR beta chain sequence. The antigen remains unidentified. This sample is part of a study of T cell responses to AZD1222 COVID-19 vaccine. The ends were cut back, 5 bases at V and 4 bases at J, with 8 bases in the middle. Germline assignment: CDR1 MDHEN and CDR2 SYDVKM. The CDR3 is 12 amino acids. Study conclusions and caveats: Spike-specific TCR breadth and depth both grew after two AZD1222 doses. Spike regions recognized by vaccine-associated CD4 TCRs spanned the protein, led by 160-218 and 743-854.

Only in-frame clones appear in the TCRdb table, and some are missing; sequencing was by immunoSEQ multiplex PCR. The table lists about 56,000 clones, around 85% of them singletons. The genes are TRBV28 and TRBJ1-2, with D unresolved. This TCR derives from an adult in good health. Sequenced here: peripheral blood, sampled on day 0 of AZD1222 vaccination. The DNA for the CDR3 is TGTGCCAGCAGTGGAGTGGCCTATGGCTACACCTTC. Protein product: CASSGVAYGYTF.